The 13 T cell receptor beta chains in this list originate from one sample, sequenced in a study of response to subunit inactivated influenza vaccine. TCRdb independently ran MiXCR on the RT-PCR reads; one entry per CDR3 protein. The table shows fewer than 550,000 distinct CDR3 sequences, with about 25% occurring only once. The specimen comprised CD4+ T cells sorted from PBMCs, sampled 5 days after vaccination. Every receptor here comes from a man aged 50 to 60 who received an inactivated influenza vaccine.

This clonotype has only a few counts. The chain carries TRBV28 and TRBJ2-3; 7 bases fit TRBD1. The J segment lost 2 bases and the V segment lost 8 bases, leaving 4 bases of the junction unmatched. The CDR3 spans 13 residues. Germline V gives CDR1 MDHEN, CDR2 SYDVKM. CDR3 loop: CASGTANTDTQYF. CDR3 in DNA: TGTGCCAGCGGGACAGCTAACACAGATACGCAGTATTTT.

The chain has TRBV29-1 and TRBJ2-4, with a tentative D call TRBD2 (5 bases). This CDR3 has 15 amino acids. Per germline, CDR1 SQVTM and CDR2 ANQGSEA. The ends were cut back, 0 bases at V and 3 bases at J, with 12 bases in the middle. The DNA of the CDR3 is TGCAGCGTTGAAGATCGCGAGGAGGTCAAAAACATTCAGTACTTC. Protein sequence: CSVEDREEVKNIQYF. Filled out from reference TRBV29-1 and TRBJ2-4, the complete variable domain reads SAVISQKPSRDICQRGTSLTIQCQVDSQVTMMFWYRQQPGQSLTLIATANQGSEATYESGFVIDKFPISRPNLTFSTLTVSNMSPEDSSIYLCSVEDREEVKNIQYFGAGTRLSVL.

The table lists this clonotype with a few counts. The gene calls are TRBV5-1 and TRBJ2-3, with D perhaps matching TRBD2 (6 bases). The CDR3 has 12 amino acids. Germline V lookup: CDR1 SGHRS, CDR2 YFSETQ. The CDR3 DNA follows: TGCGCTAGCGGAGAGCGCACAGATACGCAGTATTTT. It translates to CASGERTDTQYF.

The rearrangement joins TRBV10-3 to TRBJ2-1; the D gene could be TRBD1 or TRBD2 (6 bases each). The CDR3 contains 15 residues. Trimming shortened V by 2 bases and J by 6 bases, and 14 bases separated the two germline ends. The V gene's germline CDR1 is ENHRY and CDR2 SYGVKD. This CDR3 is CAISEVLGGTNEQFF. The CDR3 DNA follows: TGTGCCATCAGTGAGGTTTTAGGGGGGACCAATGAGCAGTTCTTC.

The gene calls are TRBV7-2 and TRBJ2-5; maybe TRBD2 (6 bases). V was clipped by 4 bases and J by 2 bases, with 14 bases between them. Germline V CDR1 and CDR2: SGHTA, FQGNSA. The CDR3 loop spans 15 amino acids. CDR3 region: CASSSWGLYQETQYF. The CDR3 nucleotides are TGTGCCAGCAGCTCATGGGGACTTTATCAAGAGACCCAGTACTTC.

The chain links TRBV19 to TRBJ2-1, with a tentative D call TRBD2 (6 bases). V lost 3 bases to trimming and J lost 9 bases, with 12 bases between them. The germline CDR1 and CDR2 sequences are LNHDA and SQIVND (reference sequence). The CDR3 has 13 amino acids. Written as DNA, the CDR3 is TGTGCCAGTAGTATCGATGCGGGGAGTGAGCAGTTCTTC. Amino acids: CASSIDAGSEQFF.

The chain links TRBV6-2 or TRBV6-3 to TRBJ2-6; D is uncertain. The CDR3 has 16 residues. Per germline, CDR1 MNHEY and CDR2 SVGEGT. The V and J ends lost 5 bases and 1 base respectively, with 12 bases between them. CDR3 DNA: TGTGCCAGCAGTGACCCGGTAGGATCTGGGGCCAACGTCCTGACTTTC. Encoded protein: CASSDPVGSGANVLTF.

The chain combines TRBV6-1 with TRBJ1-5, with D perhaps TRBD1 (5 bases). Per germline, CDR1 MNHNS and CDR2 SASEGT. V was trimmed by 7 bases and J by 1 base, leaving 14 bases between them. The CDR3 is 15 amino acids. CDR3 coding DNA: TGTGCCAGCACCTCCGGGGGGTTGAGCAATCAGCCCCAGCATTTT. As protein: CASTSGGLSNQPQHF.

V gene TRBV5-1 combines with J gene TRBJ1-4; TRBD1 might be the D (5 bases). The length of the CDR3 is 15 residues. Per the germline V gene, CDR1 is SGHRS and CDR2 is YFSETQ. V was trimmed by 7 bases and J by 0 bases, leaving 13 bases between them. CDR3 protein: CASAEAGTTNEKLFF. The CDR3, as DNA: TGCGCCAGCGCGGAGGCAGGGACAACTAATGAAAAACTGTTTTTT.

The CDR3 nucleotides read TGTGCCAGCAGTGAGGACAGACGACCCTACAATGAGCAGTTCTTC. Its protein product is CASSEDRRPYNEQFF. This rearrangement joins TRBV6-4 to TRBJ2-1; D is perhaps TRBD1 (6 bases). The CDR3 contains 15 residues. Per germline, CDR1 MRHNA and CDR2 SNTAGT. V was shortened by 3 bases and J by 2 bases, with 11 bases between the two germline ends.

The chain combines TRBV4-3 with TRBJ1-2; D not resolved. The CDR3 runs 14 residues. V was pared by 4 bases and J by 0 bases, with 9 bases between. Germline lookup yields CDR1 LGHNA and CDR2 YSLEER. This CDR3 is CASSRAEANYGYTF. The CDR3 nucleotides read TGCGCCAGCAGCCGAGCGGAGGCTAACTATGGCTACACCTTC.

V gene TRBV18 combines with J gene TRBJ2-7, with D perhaps matching TRBD1 or TRBD2 (5 bases each). The CDR3 has 13 residues. V lost 3 bases, J lost 6 bases, and 12 bases lay in between. Looked up from germline, CDR1 is KGHSH and CDR2 is LQKENI. The CDR3 nucleotides are TGTGCCAGCTCACCCGGGACCCCCGGCGAGCAGTACTTC. It is translated as CASSPGTPGEQYF.

The chain employs TRBV11-2 and TRBJ2-3; no reliable D call. V was cut by 2 bases and J by 2 bases, with 8 bases left in between. This CDR3 comprises 14 residues. CDR1 is SGHAT, CDR2 FQNNGV, per germline. CDR3 in DNA: TGTGCCAGCAGCTTAATGGGGATCACAGATACGCAGTATTTT. Protein sequence: CASSLMGITDTQYF.